These 12 T cell receptor beta chains were all obtained from the same sample, sequenced in a study of identical twins. MiXCR was run by TCRdb on the 5' RACE reads, yielding one entry per CDR3 protein. Of a few hundred thousand distinct CDR3 sequences in the sample, more than 13% were seen once. These same records also appear under a second study, on yellow fever vaccine responses in identical twins.

Sequences were obtained from CD4+ T cells sorted from blood. The receptors derive from a woman between 18 and 30 years old in good health.

This clonotype was picked up a small number of times. In DNA form, the CDR3 reads TGTGCCAGCAGCCCCCGTCCCTCGGCCTCCTACGAGCAGTACTTC. Encoded protein: CASSPRPSASYEQYF. J is TRBJ2-7 and V is TRBV9; D gene uncertain. Trimming pared 4 bases from V and 0 bases from J, leaving 14 bases between. This CDR3 contains 15 residues. Germline CDR1 and CDR2: SGDLS and YYNGEE. The full variable domain, completed using reference TRBV9 and TRBJ2-7, is DSGVTQTPKHLITATGQRVTLRCSPRSGDLSVYWYQQSLDQGLQFLIQYYNGEERAKGNILERFSAQQFPDLHSELNLSSLELGDSALYFCASSPRPSASYEQYFGPGTRLTVT.

The chain links TRBV24-1 to TRBJ2-7; D gene ambiguous. This CDR3 is built from 13 residues. V lost 7 bases and J 4 bases, leaving 13 bases between the germline ends. The V gene's germline CDR1 is KGHDR and CDR2 SFDVKD. CDR3 bases: TGTGCCACCAGCACTGGTTTGTCGTACGAGCAGTACTTC. Translating it yields CATSTGLSYEQYF.

This clonotype occurred a few times. The rearrangement joins TRBV2 to TRBJ2-7, with 9 bases identical to TRBD2. The CDR3 has 18 residues. Germline assignment: CDR1 SNHLY and CDR2 FYNNEI. Germline trimming cut 5 bases from V and 2 bases from J; bases unmatched to any gene: 16. Here the CDR3 DNA reads TGTGCCAGCAGTCCATCAGGGGGAGCGGGGGGCTCCCCCTACGAGCAGTACTTC. Encoded protein: CASSPSGGAGGSPYEQYF.

The rearrangement joins TRBV4-1 to TRBJ2-3, with 9 nucleotides matching TRBD2. This CDR3 spans 15 amino acids. V lost 4 bases to trimming and J lost 4 bases; unmatched junction nucleotides: 6. Germline loops: CDR1 MGHRA, CDR2 YSYEKL. The CDR3 DNA follows: TGCGCCAGCAGCCTGATGGAGCGGGAGGCAGATACGCAGTATTTT. As protein: CASSLMEREADTQYF.

This clonotype was seen only a few times. This chain connects TRBV12-3 or TRBV12-4 to TRBJ2-7; possible D gene TRBD2, 6 bases. The CDR3 contains 14 residues. V was trimmed by 2 bases and J by 2 bases, leaving 10 bases between them. The CDR3 reads CASSLIPGAYEQYF. The DNA of the CDR3 is TGTGCCAGCAGTTTAATTCCGGGAGCCTACGAGCAGTACTTC.

This clonotype was detected a few times. The V and J genes are TRBV7-9 and TRBJ2-3; 9 bases map to TRBD2. The V gene end was trimmed by 4 bases and the J gene end by 2 bases; junction bases not matched to a gene: 7. The CDR3 is made up of 16 amino acids. Germline CDR1 reads SEHNR; CDR2 reads FQNEAQ (reference sequence). The CDR3, as DNA: TGTGCCAGCAGCTCCCCGCTAGCGGGGTACACAGATACGCAGTATTTT. It yields the protein CASSSPLAGYTDTQYF.

This clonotype was observed a handful of times. The chain has TRBV20-1 and TRBJ1-2; possible D gene TRBD1, 6 bases. Germline CDR1 reads DFQATT; CDR2 reads SNEGSKA (reference sequence). The CDR3 is made up of 13 amino acids. Trimming shortened V by 1 base and J by 5 bases, and 11 bases separated the two germline ends. CDR3 nucleotide sequence: TGCAGTGCTAGAGCAAACCAGGGGTATGGCTACACCTTC. As protein: CSARANQGYGYTF.

This clonotype was seen more than once but under ten times. The chain has TRBV15 and TRBJ2-1; D is unresolved. In germline, CDR1 is LNHNV, CDR2 YYDKDF (reference sequence). Trimming shortened V by 0 bases and J by 7 bases, and 16 bases separated the two germline ends. This CDR3 is 16 amino acids long. The CDR3 sequence is CATSRDVNDLSNEQFF. CDR3 sequence (DNA): TGTGCCACCAGCAGAGATGTGAATGATTTGTCTAATGAGCAGTTCTTC.

The chain uses TRBV6-1 and TRBJ2-7; D not certain. Per germline, CDR1 MNHNS and CDR2 SASEGT. The CDR3 extends over 13 amino acids. Trimming took off 5 bases at V and 0 bases at J, with 8 bases between the two ends. For the CDR3, the DNA is TGTGCCAGCAGTACCAGCCTCTCCTACGAGCAGTACTTC. Translating it yields CASSTSLSYEQYF.

This clonotype was observed a handful of times. The chain couples TRBV6-2 or TRBV6-3 to TRBJ2-7, with TRBD1 as a possible D gene (6 bases). This CDR3 is built from 13 residues. The germline V gene has CDR1 MNHEY and CDR2 SVGEGT. With 7 bases removed from V and 2 bases from J, the gap between germline ends came to 12 bases. CDR3 in amino acids: CASNSRTAYEQYF. In nucleotides, the CDR3 is TGTGCCAGCAATTCTAGGACAGCCTACGAGCAGTACTTC.

This clonotype was seen at least ten times. The chain is built from TRBV12-3 or TRBV12-4 and TRBJ1-4, with a possible D match to TRBD1 (5 bases). The length of the CDR3 is 15 residues. Deletions cut 3 bases from V and 4 bases from J, with 12 bases between. CDR3 region: CASSLLGDGNEKLFF. CDR3 bases: TGTGCCAGCAGTTTGTTGGGGGACGGTAATGAAAAACTGTTTTTT.

The CDR3 is CASSPYSLDYEQYF. The DNA for the CDR3 is TGTGCCAGCTCACCTTACAGTTTAGACTACGAGCAGTACTTC. V is TRBV18 and J is TRBJ2-7; D is undetermined. CDR3 size: 14 residues. CDR1 KGHSH and CDR2 LQKENI come from the germline V gene. Deletions cut 3 bases from V and 3 bases from J, with 12 bases between. Variable domain in full (rest from reference TRBV18 and TRBJ2-7): NAGVMQNPRHLVRRRGQEARLRCSPMKGHSHVYWYRQLPEEGLKFMVYLQKENIIDESGMPKERFSAEFPKEGPSILRIQQVVRGDSAAYFCASSPYSLDYEQYFGPGTRLTVT.